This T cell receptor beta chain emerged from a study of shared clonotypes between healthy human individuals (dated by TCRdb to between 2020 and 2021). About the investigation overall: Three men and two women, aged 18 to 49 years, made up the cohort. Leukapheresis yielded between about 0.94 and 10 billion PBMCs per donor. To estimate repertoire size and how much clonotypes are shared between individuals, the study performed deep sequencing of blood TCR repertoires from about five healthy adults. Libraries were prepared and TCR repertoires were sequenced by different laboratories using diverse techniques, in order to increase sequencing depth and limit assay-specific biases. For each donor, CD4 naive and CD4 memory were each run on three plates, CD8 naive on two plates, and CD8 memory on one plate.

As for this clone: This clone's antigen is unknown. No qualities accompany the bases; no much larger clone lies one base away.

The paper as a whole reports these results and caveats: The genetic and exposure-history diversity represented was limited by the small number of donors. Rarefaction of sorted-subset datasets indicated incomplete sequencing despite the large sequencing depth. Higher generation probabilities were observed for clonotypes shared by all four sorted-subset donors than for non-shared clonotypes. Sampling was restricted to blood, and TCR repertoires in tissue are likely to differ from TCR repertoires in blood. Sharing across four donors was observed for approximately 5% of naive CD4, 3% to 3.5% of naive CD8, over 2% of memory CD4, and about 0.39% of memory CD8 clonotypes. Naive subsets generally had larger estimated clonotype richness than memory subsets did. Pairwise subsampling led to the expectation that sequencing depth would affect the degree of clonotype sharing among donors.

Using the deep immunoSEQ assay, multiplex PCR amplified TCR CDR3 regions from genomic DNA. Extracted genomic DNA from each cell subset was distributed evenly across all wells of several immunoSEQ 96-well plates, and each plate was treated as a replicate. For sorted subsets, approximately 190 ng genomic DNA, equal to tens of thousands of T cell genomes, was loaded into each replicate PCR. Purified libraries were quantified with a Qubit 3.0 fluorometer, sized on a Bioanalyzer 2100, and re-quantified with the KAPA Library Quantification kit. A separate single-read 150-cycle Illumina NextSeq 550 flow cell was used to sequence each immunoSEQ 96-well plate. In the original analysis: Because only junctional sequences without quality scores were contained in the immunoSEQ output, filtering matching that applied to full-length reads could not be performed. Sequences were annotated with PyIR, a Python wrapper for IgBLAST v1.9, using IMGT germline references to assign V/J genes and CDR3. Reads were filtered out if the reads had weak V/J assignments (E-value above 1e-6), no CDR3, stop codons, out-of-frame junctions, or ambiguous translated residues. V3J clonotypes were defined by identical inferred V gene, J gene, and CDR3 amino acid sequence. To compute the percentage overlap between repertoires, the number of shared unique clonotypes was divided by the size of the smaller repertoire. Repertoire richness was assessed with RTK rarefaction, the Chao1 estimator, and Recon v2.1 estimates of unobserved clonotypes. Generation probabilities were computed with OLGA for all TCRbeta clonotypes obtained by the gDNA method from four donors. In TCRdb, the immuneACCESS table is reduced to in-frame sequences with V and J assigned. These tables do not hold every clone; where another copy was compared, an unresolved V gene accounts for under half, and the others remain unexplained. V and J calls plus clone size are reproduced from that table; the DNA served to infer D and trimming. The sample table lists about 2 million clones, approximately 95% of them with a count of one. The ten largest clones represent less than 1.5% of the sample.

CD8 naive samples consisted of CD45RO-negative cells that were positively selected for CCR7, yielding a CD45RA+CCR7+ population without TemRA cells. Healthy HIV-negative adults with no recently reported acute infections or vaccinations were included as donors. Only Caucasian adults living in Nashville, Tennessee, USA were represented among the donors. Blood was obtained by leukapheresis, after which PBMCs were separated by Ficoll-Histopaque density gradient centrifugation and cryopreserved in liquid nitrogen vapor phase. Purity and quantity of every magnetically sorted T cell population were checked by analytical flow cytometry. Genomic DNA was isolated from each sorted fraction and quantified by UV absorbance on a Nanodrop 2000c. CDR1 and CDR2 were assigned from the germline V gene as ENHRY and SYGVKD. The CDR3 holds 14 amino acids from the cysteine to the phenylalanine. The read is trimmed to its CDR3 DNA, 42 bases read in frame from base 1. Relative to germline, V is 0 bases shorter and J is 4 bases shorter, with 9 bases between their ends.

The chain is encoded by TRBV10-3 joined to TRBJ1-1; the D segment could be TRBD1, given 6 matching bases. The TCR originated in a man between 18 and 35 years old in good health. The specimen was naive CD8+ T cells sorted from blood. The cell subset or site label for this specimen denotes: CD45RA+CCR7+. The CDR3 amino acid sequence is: CAISESGRGTEAFF. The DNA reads TGTGCCATCAGTGAGTCCGGCAGGGGCACTGAAGCTTTCTTT.